The sequence of this T cell receptor beta chain was determined in a study of cytomegalovirus exposure and HLA in healthy donors. Across the study: A subsequent analysis reported that the roughly 120 validation repertoires were produced on the same platform that had also been used for the roughly 700 first-cohort repertoires. Study-level findings and limits: It was found in a later analysis that first-cohort TCR clusters tended to co-occur in the 130 or so validation repertoires. Cytomegalovirus association was listed for 164 TCR beta chains. Rare TCR sequences dominated, though some public TCRs recurred in many donors.

Regarding this clone: Its antigen is not known.

V shed 5 bases, J shed 4 bases, and the junction held 6 bases outside the gene matches. CDR3 length equals 16 residues. CDR1 is SGHTA, CDR2 FQGNSA, per germline. Method: immunoSEQ multiplex PCR; TCRdb's copy keeps in-frame clones and lacks some. This sample yields 80,000 to 95,000 clones, of which around 96% are seen a single time; approximately 1.3% belongs to the top ten. The sample comprised PBMCs. The clonotype was recovered from a woman younger than 35 in good health and CMV-seronegative. The V call is TRBV7-2, the J call TRBJ2-1; 12 nucleotides align to TRBD2. This CDR3 is CASSPGTSGRYNEQFF. The CDR3 DNA reads TGTGCCAGCAGCCCCGGGACTAGCGGGCGATACAATGAGCAGTTCTTC.